This T cell receptor beta chain appears in the sequencing data of a study of T cell responses to AZD1222 COVID-19 vaccine. Study-wide points: At baseline, seropositivity was found in only a handful of AZD1222 recipients. The donor cohort was predominantly white British with a female majority, and clonal diversity may have been underestimated. Targeting of unmutated variant regions was reportedly seen in nearly half of spike-specific TCRs.

Trimming left V 0 bases short and J 7 bases short, with 16 bases between. The CDR3 consists of 14 residues. Germline V gives CDR1 GTSNPN, CDR2 SVGIG (reference sequence). The data were produced by immunoSEQ multiplex PCR, yet TCRdb's version contains in-frame clones alone and is incomplete. The table has 130,000 or so clones, approximately 86% seen once. In regard to this clone: Its antigen is not known.

The sequencing used peripheral blood, collected on day 0 of AZD1222 vaccination. The sequence was collected from an adult in good health. The chain has TRBV30 and TRBJ2-7; D could derive from TRBD1 or TRBD2 (5 bases each). The CDR3 is CAWSVGTTKGEQYF. Written as DNA, the CDR3 is TGTGCCTGGAGTGTCGGGACGACGAAGGGAGAGCAGTACTTC. The full variable domain, in which reference TRBV30 and TRBJ2-7 provide the parts outside the CDR3, is SQTIHQWPATLVQPVGSPLSLECTVEGTSNPNLYWYRQAAGRGLQLLFYSVGIGQISSEVPQNLSASRPQDRQFILSSKKLLLSDSGFYLCAWSVGTTKGEQYFGPGTRLTVT.